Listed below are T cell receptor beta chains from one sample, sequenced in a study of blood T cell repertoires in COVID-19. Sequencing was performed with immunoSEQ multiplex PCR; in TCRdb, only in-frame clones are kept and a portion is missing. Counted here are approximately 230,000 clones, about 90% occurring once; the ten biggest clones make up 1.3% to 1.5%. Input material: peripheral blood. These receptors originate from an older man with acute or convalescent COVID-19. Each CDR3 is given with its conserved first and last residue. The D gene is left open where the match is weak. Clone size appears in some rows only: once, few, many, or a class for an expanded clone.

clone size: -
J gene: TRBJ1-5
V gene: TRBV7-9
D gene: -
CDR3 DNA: TGTGCCAGCAGCTGGAGAAGCAATCAGCCCCAGCATTTT
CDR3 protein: CASSWRSNQPQHF

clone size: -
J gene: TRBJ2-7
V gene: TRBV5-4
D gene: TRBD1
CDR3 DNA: TGTGCCAGCACGCCGGGACAGGGTAGCTCCTACGAGCAGTACTTC
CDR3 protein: CASTPGQGSSYEQYF

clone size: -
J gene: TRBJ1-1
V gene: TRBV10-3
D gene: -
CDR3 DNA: TGTGCCATCAGTGAACTAGGCGGCAACACTGAAGCTTTCTTT
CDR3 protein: CAISELGGNTEAFF

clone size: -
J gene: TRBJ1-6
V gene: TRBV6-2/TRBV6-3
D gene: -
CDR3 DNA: TGTGCCAGCAGCCGCGGCGGGGGTTACAATTCACCCCTCCACTTT
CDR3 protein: CASSRGGGYNSPLHF

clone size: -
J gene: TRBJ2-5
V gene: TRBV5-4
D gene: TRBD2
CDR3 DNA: TGTGCCAGCAGCTTGGTAGCGGGAACGGAGACCCAGTACTTC
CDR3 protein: CASSLVAGTETQYF

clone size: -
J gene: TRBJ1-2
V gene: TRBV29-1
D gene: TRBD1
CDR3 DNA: TGCAGCGTAGGGACAGGGGGTTCCTATGGCTACACCTTC
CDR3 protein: CSVGTGGSYGYTF

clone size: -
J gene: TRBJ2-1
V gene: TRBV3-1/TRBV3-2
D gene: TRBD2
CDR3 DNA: TGTGCCAGCAGCCAAGGACTAGCGGATAGGGGTGAGCAGTTCTTC
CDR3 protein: CASSQGLADRGEQFF

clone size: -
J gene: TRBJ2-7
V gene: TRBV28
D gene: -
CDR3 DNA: TGTGCCAGCAGTTGGGACTCTTCCTACGAGCAGTACTTC
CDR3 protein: CASSWDSSYEQYF

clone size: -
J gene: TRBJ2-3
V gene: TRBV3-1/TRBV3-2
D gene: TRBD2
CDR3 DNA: TGTGCCAGCAGCGTTCGGGGGGCAGATACGCAGTATTTT
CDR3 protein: CASSVRGADTQYF

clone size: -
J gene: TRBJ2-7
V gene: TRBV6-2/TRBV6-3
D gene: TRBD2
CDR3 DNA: TGTGCCAGCAGTTACTCGAAACTAGCGGGAGACTACGAGCAGTACTTC
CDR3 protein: CASSYSKLAGDYEQYF

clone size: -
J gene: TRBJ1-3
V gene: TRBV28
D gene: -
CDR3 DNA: TGTGCCAGCAGTTTAGGGGCCGGAAACACCATATATTTT
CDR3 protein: CASSLGAGNTIYF

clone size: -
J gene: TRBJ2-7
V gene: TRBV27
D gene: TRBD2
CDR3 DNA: TGTGCCAGCAGTTTATCTCCCCCCGGGACTATCATCTACGAGCAGTACTTC
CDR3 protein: CASSLSPPGTIIYEQYF

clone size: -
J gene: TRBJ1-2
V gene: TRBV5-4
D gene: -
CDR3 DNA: TGTGCCAGCAGCTTGGGTAGGGGCGATGGCTACACCTTC
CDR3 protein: CASSLGRGDGYTF

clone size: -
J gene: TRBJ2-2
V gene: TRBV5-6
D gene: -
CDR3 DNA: TGTGCCAGCAGCTTCAGGCGGGAGCTGTTTTTT
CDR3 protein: CASSFRRELFF

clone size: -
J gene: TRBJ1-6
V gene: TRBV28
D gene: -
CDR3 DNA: TGTGCCAGCAGCTCTGTTCTCCTCCACTTT
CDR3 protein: CASSSVLLHF

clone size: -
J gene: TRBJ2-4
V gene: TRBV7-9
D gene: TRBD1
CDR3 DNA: TGTGCCAGCAGCCCGGGACAGAGGGGCAAAAACATTCAGTACTTC
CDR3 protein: CASSPGQRGKNIQYF

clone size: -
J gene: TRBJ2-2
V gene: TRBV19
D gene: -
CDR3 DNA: TGTGCCAGCCGGGACACACCCCATACCGGGGAGCTGTTTTTT
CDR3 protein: CASRDTPHTGELFF

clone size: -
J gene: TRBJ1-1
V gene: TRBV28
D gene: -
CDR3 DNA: TGTGCCAGCAGTTTATTCAGGGAGAACACTGAAGCTTTCTTT
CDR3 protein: CASSLFRENTEAFF

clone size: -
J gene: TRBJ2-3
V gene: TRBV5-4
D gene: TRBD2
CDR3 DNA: TGTGCCAGCAGCTTTCAAACTAGCGGCACAGATACGCAGTATTTT
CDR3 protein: CASSFQTSGTDTQYF

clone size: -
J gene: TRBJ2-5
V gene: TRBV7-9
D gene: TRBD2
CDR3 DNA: TGTGCCAGCAGCCGCGGACTAGCAGAAGAGACCCAGTACTTC
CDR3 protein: CASSRGLAEETQYF

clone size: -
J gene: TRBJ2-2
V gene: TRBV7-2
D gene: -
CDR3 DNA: TGTGCCAGCAGCCCGTCGGACATCTCTACGGGGGAGCTGTTTTTT
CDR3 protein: CASSPSDISTGELFF

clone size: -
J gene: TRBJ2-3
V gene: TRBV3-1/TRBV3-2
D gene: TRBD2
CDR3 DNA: TGTGCCAGCAGCCCGAGCGGGGGGGAAGATACGCAGTATTTT
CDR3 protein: CASSPSGGEDTQYF

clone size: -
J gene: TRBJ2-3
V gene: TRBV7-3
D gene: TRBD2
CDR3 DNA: TGTGCCAGCAGCGCTACCGGGACTAGCGCAGATACGCAGTATTTT
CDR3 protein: CASSATGTSADTQYF

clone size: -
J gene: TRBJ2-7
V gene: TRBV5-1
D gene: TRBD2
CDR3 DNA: TGCGCCAGCAGCTTGCGCGGGGGGGCATCCGAGCAGTACTTC
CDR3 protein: CASSLRGGASEQYF

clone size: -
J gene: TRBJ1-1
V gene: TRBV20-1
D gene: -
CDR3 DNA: TGCAGTGCCTCTCGGAGGACTGAAGCTTTCTTT
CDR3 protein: CSASRRTEAFF

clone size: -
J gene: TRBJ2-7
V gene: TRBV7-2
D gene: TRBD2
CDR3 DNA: TGTGCCAGCAGCTTACAAGCGGGGGTAGGGTACGAGCAGTACTTC
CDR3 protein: CASSLQAGVGYEQYF

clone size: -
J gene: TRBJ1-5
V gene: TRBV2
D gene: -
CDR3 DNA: TGTGCCAGCAGTCGTGTTGGCCAGCCCCAGCATTTT
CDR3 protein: CASSRVGQPQHF

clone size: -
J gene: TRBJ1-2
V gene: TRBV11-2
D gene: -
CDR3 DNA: TGTGCCAGCAGCTTAGCGGGGAAGGTCTATGGCTACACCTTC
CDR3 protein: CASSLAGKVYGYTF

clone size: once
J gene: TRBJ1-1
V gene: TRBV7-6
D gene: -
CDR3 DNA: TGTGCCAGCAGCTTAGGAGCCCGCTCTATGAACACTGAAGCTTTCTTT
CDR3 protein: CASSLGARSMNTEAFF

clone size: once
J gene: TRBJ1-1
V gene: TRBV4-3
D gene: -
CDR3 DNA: TGCGCCAGCAGCCAAGTAAATTCAGGGGCTGAAGCTTTCTTT
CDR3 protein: CASSQVNSGAEAFF

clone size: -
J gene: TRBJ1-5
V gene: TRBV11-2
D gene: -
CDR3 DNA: TGTGCCAGCAGCTTAGATTATGGCAGCAATCAGCCCCAGCATTTT
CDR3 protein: CASSLDYGSNQPQHF

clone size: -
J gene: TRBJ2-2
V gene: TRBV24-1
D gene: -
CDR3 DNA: TGTGCCACCAGTGATTCTCGGGCAGGGCCGAACACCGGGGAGCTGTTTTTT
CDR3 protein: CATSDSRAGPNTGELFF

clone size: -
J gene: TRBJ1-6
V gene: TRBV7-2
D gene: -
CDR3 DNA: TGTGCCAGCAGCTTAGTTCCACAGGGTAATTCACCCCTCCACTTT
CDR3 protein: CASSLVPQGNSPLHF

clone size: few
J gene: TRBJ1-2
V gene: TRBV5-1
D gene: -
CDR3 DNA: TGCGCCAGCAGCTTGGAGTTCGGTCGGGGAATCTATGGCTACACCTTC
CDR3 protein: CASSLEFGRGIYGYTF

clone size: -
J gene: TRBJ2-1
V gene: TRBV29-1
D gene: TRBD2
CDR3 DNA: TGCAGCGTCGTATCGGGACTAGCGGGTATCCGCGATGAGCAGTTCTTC
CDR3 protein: CSVVSGLAGIRDEQFF

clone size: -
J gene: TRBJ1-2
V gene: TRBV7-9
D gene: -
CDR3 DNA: TGTGCCAGCAGCGCTACAGGGAACTATGGCTACACCTTC
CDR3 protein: CASSATGNYGYTF

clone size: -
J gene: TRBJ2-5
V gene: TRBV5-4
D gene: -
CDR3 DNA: TGTGCCAGCAGCCTAGGGGGAAGGCAAGAGACCCAGTACTTC
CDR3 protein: CASSLGGRQETQYF

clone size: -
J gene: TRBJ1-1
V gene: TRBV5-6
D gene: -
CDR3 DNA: TGTGCCAGCCAGGGGCGGGGGGTGAACACTGAAGCTTTCTTT
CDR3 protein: CASQGRGVNTEAFF

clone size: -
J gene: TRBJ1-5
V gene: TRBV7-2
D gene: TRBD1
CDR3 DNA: TGTGCCAGCAGCTTAGAAACAGGGGTCAATCAGCCCCAGCATTTT
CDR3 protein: CASSLETGVNQPQHF

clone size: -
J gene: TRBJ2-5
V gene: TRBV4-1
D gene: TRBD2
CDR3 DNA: TGCGCCAGCAGCCCGAATGGGGGGGGGCAAGAGACCCAGTACTTC
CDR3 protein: CASSPNGGGQETQYF

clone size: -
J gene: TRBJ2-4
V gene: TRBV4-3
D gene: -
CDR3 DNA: TGCGCCAGCAGCCAATCCGGGACATTGGGAAACATTCAGTACTTC
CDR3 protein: CASSQSGTLGNIQYF

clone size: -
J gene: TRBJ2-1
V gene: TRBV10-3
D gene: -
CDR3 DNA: TGTGCCATCAGTGAAGGAGGTAACTACAATGAGCAGTTCTTC
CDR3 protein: CAISEGGNYNEQFF

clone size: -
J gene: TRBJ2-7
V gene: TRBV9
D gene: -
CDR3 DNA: TGTGCCAGCAGCGTAGTTGGCAACTCCTACGAGCAGTACTTC
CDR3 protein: CASSVVGNSYEQYF

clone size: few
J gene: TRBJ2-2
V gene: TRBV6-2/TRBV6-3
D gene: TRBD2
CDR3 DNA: TGTGCCAGCAGTTACATGGGGCTAGCGGGAAACACCGGGGAGCTGTTTTTT
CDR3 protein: CASSYMGLAGNTGELFF

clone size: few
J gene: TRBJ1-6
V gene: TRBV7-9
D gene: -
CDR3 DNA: TGTGCCAGCAGCTCGGGGTACAGCCGGTCAAGCTCCTATAATTCACCCCTCCACTTT
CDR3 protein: CASSSGYSRSSSYNSPLHF

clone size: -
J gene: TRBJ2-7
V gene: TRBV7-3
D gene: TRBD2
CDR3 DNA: TGTGCCAGCAGCTTAATTGGGGGAGGAGCGGGGGATCCCTACGAGCAGTACTTC
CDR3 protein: CASSLIGGGAGDPYEQYF

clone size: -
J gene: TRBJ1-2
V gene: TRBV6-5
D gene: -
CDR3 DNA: TGTGCCTGCGGAACCCCAAGGCTCTATGGCTACACCTTC
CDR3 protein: CACGTPRLYGYTF